This entry is about one T cell receptor (beta chain). Germline loops: CDR1 KGHSH, CDR2 LQKENI. The CDR3 length is 13 residues. V lost 5 bases and J lost 3, with 8 bases in between. This specimen comes from a study of blood T cell repertoires in COVID-19. Here immunoSEQ multiplex PCR was the method, and the copy in TCRdb shows in-frame clones only, minus some. The sample holds about 100,000 clones, 80% to 95% seen once. The J gene is TRBJ1-5, the V gene TRBV18; D remains unclear. The receptor was isolated from a man between 60 and 75 years old with acute or convalescent COVID-19. Sequencing was performed on peripheral blood. The CDR3 sequence: CASSSGPNQPQHF. The CDR3 DNA reads TGTGCCAGCTCATCGGGTCCCAATCAGCCCCAGCATTTT.